The 17 T cell receptor beta chains given below trace back to one sample, sequenced in a study of blood T cells in healthy people across ages. Primers used in a second PCR of about 6 to 12 cycles were a sample-barcoded 5' primer and a J-beta primer mix. TCRdb independently ran MiXCR on the 5' RACE reads; one entry per CDR3 protein. The sample records some 880,000 distinct CDR3 sequences, roughly 40% being singletons. The material sequenced was blood. All receptors come from a man younger than 35 in good health.

The J gene is TRBJ2-3, the V gene TRBV29-1; D gene unclear. Trimming cost V 5 bases and J 2 bases, with 17 bases left between them. Germline CDR1 is SQVTM and CDR2 is ANQGSEA. This CDR3 comprises 15 residues. The DNA for the CDR3 is TGCAGCGTTCAATTTGACAAGGCTTTCACAGATACGCAGTATTTT. It is translated as CSVQFDKAFTDTQYF.

This clonotype has at least ten counts. This CDR3 is CATYPGTGSTDTQYF. DNA for the CDR3: TGTGCCACCTATCCCGGGACGGGAAGCACAGATACGCAGTATTTT. V is TRBV11-1 and J is TRBJ2-3; tentatively, D is TRBD1 or TRBD2 (5 bases each). Trimming took off 10 bases at V and 0 bases at J, with 17 bases between the two ends. The V gene's germline CDR1 is SGHAT and CDR2 FQDESV (reference sequence). The CDR3 totals 15 residues.

This clonotype has a handful of counts. V and J are TRBV20-1 and TRBJ1-5; D unresolved. Between the trimmed V and J ends, which lost 5 bases and 11 bases, there was a span of 16 bases. The CDR3 is 12 residues long. The germline gives CDR1 DFQATT, CDR2 SNEGSKA (reference sequence). The CDR3 reads CSARPDLRAQHF. The CDR3, as DNA: TGCAGTGCTCGCCCCGACCTCCGGGCCCAGCATTTT.

This clonotype was found many times. V gene TRBV29-1 combines with J gene TRBJ1-2, with 9 bases matching TRBD1. The V segment lost 6 bases and the J segment 4 bases; nucleotides outside the gene matches: 6. The CDR3 loop spans 13 amino acids. Germline assignment: CDR1 SQVTM and CDR2 ANQGSEA. CDR3 sequence (DNA): TGCAGCGTCGGGACAGGGACGGCCTATGGCTACACCTTC. As protein: CSVGTGTAYGYTF.

Many counts were recorded for this clonotype. J is TRBJ2-5 and V is TRBV6-5; 8 bases are shared with TRBD2. Germline values: CDR1 MNHEY, CDR2 SVGAGI. The V and J ends lost 0 bases and 5 bases, in that order; junction bases with no gene match: 11. CDR3 length: 17 amino acids. The CDR3 loop is CASSYSHELAVRETQYF. The CDR3, as DNA: TGTGCCAGCAGTTACTCCCACGAACTAGCGGTCCGCGAGACCCAGTACTTC.

The chain carries TRBV20-1 and TRBJ1-2, with D unresolved. This CDR3 is 11 amino acids long. V dropped 8 bases and J dropped 6 bases, with 13 bases sitting between them. Germline V gives CDR1 DFQATT, CDR2 SNEGSKA (reference sequence). The CDR3 DNA is TGCAGTCCCCGGAGGTATGATGGCTACACCTTC. It is translated as CSPRRYDGYTF.

Of note for this clonotype: This may arise from a read error, as a much more abundant clone is one base away. The chain uses TRBV10-3 and TRBJ2-7; 7 bases match TRBD2. The J call may be wrong; the DNA end is better matched by TRBJ2-5. Germline V gene lookup returns CDR1 ENHRY and CDR2 SYGVKD. The CDR3 length is 14 residues. The CDR3: CAIGGDLTGGTQYF. CDR3 coding DNA: TGTGCCATCGGAGGGGACCTAACGGGGGGGACCCAGTACTTC.

The chain has TRBV21-1 and TRBJ2-1. TRBV21-1 is recorded as a pseudogene. The CDR3 totals 15 residues. The CDR3 nucleotides are TGTGCCAGCAGCAAAGAAGAAATCCTACAGTATGAGCAGTTCTTC. Protein: CASSKEEILQYEQFF.

V usage is TRBV6-5 and J usage is TRBJ2-3, with 7 bases lining up with TRBD2. Germline V gives CDR1 MNHEY, CDR2 SVGAGI. V shed 0 bases and J 2 bases; nucleotides not matched to a gene: 5. This CDR3 comprises 16 residues. The CDR3 DNA reads as TGTGCCAGCAGTTACTCGGGGCGGGGGTACACAGATACGCAGTATTTT. Translating it yields CASSYSGRGYTDTQYF.

The chain joins TRBV10-3 to TRBJ2-4; TRBD1 agrees at 8 bases. The J call could be wrong; TRBJ2-7 is a better fit for the DNA end. The CDR3 consists of 15 residues. CDR1 is ENHRY, CDR2 SYGVKD, per germline. The CDR3 DNA is TGTGCCATCAGAGACCCGGGACAGGCGTCCTACGAGCAGTACTTC. Translated: CAIRDPGQASYEQYF.

V usage is TRBV12-3 or TRBV12-4 and J usage is TRBJ1-5, with unresolved D. There are 12 residues in the CDR3. Trimming removed 4 bases at V and 5 bases at J, with 6 bases between. In DNA form, the CDR3 reads TGTGCCAGCAGTTCCCCCGATCAGCCCCAGCATTTT. It is translated as CASSSPDQPQHF.

V usage is TRBV15 and J usage is TRBJ2-1; possibly TRBD2 for D (6 bases). Between the trimmed V and J ends, which lost 1 base and 13 bases, there was a span of 17 bases. Germline lookup yields CDR1 LNHNV and CDR2 YYDKDF (reference sequence). The length of the CDR3 is 14 residues. CDR3: CATSRVLVRETQFF. In DNA form, the CDR3 reads TGTGCCACCAGCAGAGTACTCGTTCGGGAGACCCAGTTCTTC.

Ten or more counts support this clonotype. V is TRBV7-9 and J is TRBJ2-5, with 10 bases lining up with TRBD2. There are 16 residues in the CDR3. V was clipped by 3 bases and J by 2 bases; unmatched bases: 6. CDR1 is SEHNR, CDR2 FQNEAQ, per germline (reference sequence). This CDR3 is CASSFLAGDVQETQYF. The CDR3, as DNA: TGTGCCAGCAGCTTTCTAGCGGGGGACGTACAAGAGACCCAGTACTTC.

This clonotype was seen more than once but under ten times. The chain has TRBV12-3 or TRBV12-4 and TRBJ2-7, with no clear D. V was shortened by 7 bases and J by 7 bases, with 11 bases between the two germline ends. CDR3 length equals 11 residues. The CDR3 region has the DNA TGTGCCAGCAAATCGGGTAATGAGCAGTACTTC. It codes for CASKSGNEQYF.

This rearrangement joins TRBV12-3 or TRBV12-4 to TRBJ1-5; D remains ambiguous. This CDR3 region has 14 residues. V was shortened by 5 bases and J by 0 bases, with 8 bases between the two germline ends. CDR3 residues: CASSPSISNQPQHF. The DNA of the CDR3 is TGTGCCAGCAGTCCCTCCATTAGCAATCAGCCCCAGCATTTT.

This chain connects TRBV4-2 to TRBJ2-7; D remains unclear. There are 12 residues in the CDR3. The germline gives CDR1 LGHNA, CDR2 YNFKEQ. V was clipped by 0 bases and J by 5 bases, with 5 bases between them. The CDR3 coding sequence is TGTGCCAGCAGCCAAGATGGCGACGAGCAGTACTTC. Its protein is CASSQDGDEQYF.

This chain connects TRBV12-5 to TRBJ1-1; no clear D gene. Germline CDR1 reads LGHNT; CDR2 reads FRNRAP. The CDR3 is 13 amino acids. Trimming pared 5 bases from V and 5 bases from J, leaving 12 bases between. CDR3: CASGIYRATEAFF. The CDR3 DNA follows: TGTGCTAGTGGTATCTATAGGGCTACTGAAGCTTTCTTT.